Each of the 3 T cell receptor beta chains below was sequenced from the same sample in a study of T cell responses to AZD1222 COVID-19 vaccine. Method: immunoSEQ multiplex PCR; TCRdb's copy keeps in-frame clones and lacks some. The sample lists roughly 79,000 clones; approximately 78% were seen once. Sequencing used peripheral blood, obtained on day 0 of AZD1222 vaccination. Receptor source: an adult in good health.

The V gene is TRBV5-1, the J gene TRBJ1-1; perhaps TRBD1 as D (5 bases). V lost 0 bases, J lost 4 bases, and 10 bases lay in between. This CDR3 region has 14 residues. Germline assignment: CDR1 SGHRS and CDR2 YFSETQ. DNA of the CDR3: TGCGCCAGCAGCTTGGTAGGGGTGGGCACTGAAGCTTTCTTT. It encodes CASSLVGVGTEAFF. The full variable domain, rest sourced from reference TRBV5-1 and TRBJ1-1, is KAGVTQTPRYLIKTRGQQVTLSCSPISGHRSVSWYQQTPGQGLQFLFEYFSETQRNKGNFPGRFSGRQFSNSRSEMNVSTLELGDSALYLCASSLVGVGTEAFFGQGTRLTVV.

The chain is built from TRBV18 and TRBJ2-1; D is perhaps TRBD2 (5 bases). Germline lookup yields CDR1 KGHSH and CDR2 LQKENI. CDR3 length: 14 residues. Trimming cost V 6 bases and J 1 base, with 10 bases left between them. The CDR3 DNA reads TGTGCCAGCTCGCCTGACTATTCCTACAATGAGCAGTTCTTC. Its translation: CASSPDYSYNEQFF. Full variable domain (remainder filled in from reference TRBV18 and TRBJ2-1): NAGVMQNPRHLVRRRGQEARLRCSPMKGHSHVYWYRQLPEEGLKFMVYLQKENIIDESGMPKERFSAEFPKEGPSILRIQQVVRGDSAAYFCASSPDYSYNEQFFGPGTRLTVL.

The chain has TRBV19 and TRBJ1-6; TRBD1 matches 8 bases. CDR1 and CDR2 from the germline V gene are LNHDA and SQIVND (reference sequence). The CDR3 has 16 residues. Trimming at V came to 5 bases and at J to 7 bases, leaving 10 bases not matched to a gene. The CDR3 DNA reads as TGTGCCAGTAGTCCTCAACTGACAGGGGCAAATTCACCCCTCCACTTT. Translating it yields CASSPQLTGANSPLHF.